This T cell receptor beta chain was obtained from a study of blood T cell repertoires in COVID-19. Study summary: Italy, Spain and the United States were the sources of the convalescent and acute COVID-19 samples. The analysed material was cDNA or gDNA that came from T cells, B-cell-depleted T cells, or PBMCs.

In the authors' methods: Reference gene primer amplification in the assay estimated nucleated cell counts. The assay was immunoSEQ multiplex PCR, and TCRdb's table has in-frame clones only and misses some. The D gene and trimming were derived from the DNA, and the V and J assignments and clone size from that table. The sample includes over 30,000 clones, more than 60% of them seen just once. Germline-derived CDR1 and CDR2 are MNHNY and SVGAGI (reference sequence). The CDR3 is 14 amino acids. Turning to this clone: The junction shows a germline mismatch at one end, possibly a read error.

The material sequenced was peripheral blood. The V gene is TRBV6-6, the J gene TRBJ1-1; 7 nucleotides line up with TRBD1. The TCR originated in an elderly man with active or convalescent COVID-19. The CDR3 region has the DNA TGTGTCAGCAGCCTACAGGGGATGGGCACTGAAGCTTTCTTT. Translated, it gives CVSSLQGMGTEAFF.